One and the same sample provided the 7 T cell receptor beta chains below, sequenced in a study of Tregs in tolerant kidney transplant recipients. Generated by immunoSEQ multiplex PCR, the TCRdb table keeps only in-frame clones and is missing some. Among about 240,000 clones, around 82% were seen once, and the ten largest hold around 0.6%. Sequenced input: CD4+ T cells from blood. Source of these receptors: a human donor in good health.

The chain is built from TRBV18 and TRBJ2-3, with 12 bases that match TRBD2. V shed 1 base, J shed 6 bases, and the junction held 5 bases outside the gene matches. Germline V lookup: CDR1 KGHSH, CDR2 LQKENI. There are 16 residues in the CDR3. CDR3 amino acids: CASSPLPSGRDDTQYF. CDR3 nucleotides: TGTGCCAGCTCACCACTACCTAGCGGGAGGGACGATACGCAGTATTTT.

The V call is TRBV9, the J call TRBJ2-1; weak D call: TRBD2 (7 bases). Between the trimmed V and J ends, which lost 0 bases and 0 bases, there was a span of 16 bases. There are 18 residues in the CDR3. Germline V CDR1 and CDR2: SGDLS, YYNGEE. CDR3 DNA: TGTGCCAGCAGCGTAGCCCCGGGGGGCCCCCTCTCCTACAATGAGCAGTTCTTC. Translated, it gives CASSVAPGGPLSYNEQFF.

V usage is TRBV19 and J usage is TRBJ2-7; 12 nucleotides align to TRBD1. CDR1 LNHDA and CDR2 SQIVND come from the germline V gene (reference sequence). This CDR3 spans 15 amino acids. V was clipped by 3 bases and J by 2 bases; unmatched bases: 2. The CDR3: CASSIRDRGPYEQYF. In DNA, the CDR3 is TGTGCCAGTAGTATCCGGGACAGGGGGCCCTACGAGCAGTACTTC.

This chain uses TRBV9 with TRBJ2-3, with 9 positions matching TRBD1. This CDR3 has 16 amino acids. Germline V gives CDR1 SGDLS, CDR2 YYNGEE. V lost 4 bases to trimming and J lost 0 bases; unmatched junction nucleotides: 6. Here the CDR3 reads CASSPPTGGSTDTQYF. CDR3 coding DNA: TGTGCCAGCAGCCCCCCGACAGGGGGTAGCACAGATACGCAGTATTTT.

The table lists this clone with a count of one. The chain recombines TRBV11-3 with TRBJ2-1, with 10 positions matching TRBD2. Germline CDR1 SGHNT, CDR2 YENEEA. This CDR3 is built from 15 residues. V gave up 6 bases and J gave up 6 bases; unmatched junction bases: 8. CDR3: CASSPGTSEPNEQFF. For the CDR3, the DNA is TGTGCCAGCAGTCCCGGGACTAGCGAACCCAATGAGCAGTTCTTC. The full variable domain, rest sourced from reference TRBV11-3 and TRBJ2-1, is EAGVVQSPRYKIIEKKQPVAFWCNPISGHNTLYWYLQNLGQGPELLIRYENEEAVDDSQLPKDRFSAERLKGVDSTLKIQPAELGDSAVYLCASSPGTSEPNEQFFGPGTRLTVL.

The chain uses TRBV6-5 and TRBJ1-2; 7 nucleotides agree with TRBD1. This CDR3 spans 13 amino acids. With V trimmed by 4 bases and J by 5 bases, 4 bases remained unmatched. The germline gives CDR1 MNHEY, CDR2 SVGAGI. The CDR3 sequence is CASSSTGRYGYTF. As DNA, the CDR3 is TGTGCCAGCAGTTCGACAGGGCGGTATGGCTACACCTTC.

The chain carries TRBV6-6 and TRBJ2-7; D is perhaps TRBD2 (5 bases). This CDR3 is built from 14 residues. Between the trimmed V and J ends, which lost 3 bases and 3 bases, there was a span of 12 bases. Germline assignment: CDR1 MNHNY and CDR2 SVGAGI (reference sequence). CDR3 protein: CASSYLNSDYEQYF. In DNA form, the CDR3 reads TGTGCCAGCAGTTATTTAAATAGCGACTACGAGCAGTACTTC.